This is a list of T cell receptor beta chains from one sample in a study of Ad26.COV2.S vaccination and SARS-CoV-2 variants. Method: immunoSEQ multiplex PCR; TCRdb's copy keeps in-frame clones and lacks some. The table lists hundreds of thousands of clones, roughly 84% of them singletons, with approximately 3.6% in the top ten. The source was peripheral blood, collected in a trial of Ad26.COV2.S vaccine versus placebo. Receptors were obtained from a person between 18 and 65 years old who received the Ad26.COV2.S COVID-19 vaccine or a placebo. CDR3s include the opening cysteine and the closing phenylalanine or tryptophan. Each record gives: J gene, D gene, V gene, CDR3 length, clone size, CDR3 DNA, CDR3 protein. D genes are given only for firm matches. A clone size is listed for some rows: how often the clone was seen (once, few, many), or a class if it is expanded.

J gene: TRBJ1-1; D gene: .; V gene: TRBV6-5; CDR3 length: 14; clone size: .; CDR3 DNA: TGTGCCAGCAGAAAACCGACAGGGAACACTGAAGCTTTCTTT; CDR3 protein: CASRKPTGNTEAFF
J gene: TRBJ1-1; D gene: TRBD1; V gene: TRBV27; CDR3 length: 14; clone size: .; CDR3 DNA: TGTGCCACACGGACAGGGGGCTTTCAAACTGAAGCTTTCTTT; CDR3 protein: CATRTGGFQTEAFF
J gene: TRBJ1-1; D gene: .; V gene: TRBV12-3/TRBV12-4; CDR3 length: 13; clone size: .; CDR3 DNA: TGTGCCAGCAGTAGTCAGGGGCGCAGGGGAGCTTTCTTT; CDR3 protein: CASSSQGRRGAFF
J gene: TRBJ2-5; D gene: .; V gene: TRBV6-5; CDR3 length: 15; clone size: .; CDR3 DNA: TGTGCCAGCAGCCTCTCCGGCGGGATACGAGAGACCCAGTACTTC; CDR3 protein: CASSLSGGIRETQYF
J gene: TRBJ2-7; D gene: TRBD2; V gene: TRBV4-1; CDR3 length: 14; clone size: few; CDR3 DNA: TGCGCCAGCAGCGGCGAGCGGGAGGGGAGCGAGCAGTACTTC; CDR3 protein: CASSGEREGSEQYF
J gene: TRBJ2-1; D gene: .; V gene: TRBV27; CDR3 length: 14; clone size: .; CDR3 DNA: TGTGCCAGCAGTTTACTGGGACCTACGTATGAGCAGTTCTTC; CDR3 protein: CASSLLGPTYEQFF
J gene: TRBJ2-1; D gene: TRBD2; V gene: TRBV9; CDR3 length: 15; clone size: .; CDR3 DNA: TGTGCCAGCAGCGTAGGCGGGGGGGCCTACAATGAGCAGTTCTTC; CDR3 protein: CASSVGGGAYNEQFF
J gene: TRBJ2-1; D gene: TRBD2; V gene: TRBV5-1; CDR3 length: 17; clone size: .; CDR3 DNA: TGCGCCAGCAGCTTACCGACTAGCGGGGGGAGGTACAATGAGCAGTTCTTC; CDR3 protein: CASSLPTSGGRYNEQFF
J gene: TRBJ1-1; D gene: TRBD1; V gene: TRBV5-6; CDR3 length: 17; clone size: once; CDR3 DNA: TGTGCCAGCAGCTTGGCCCGGGACAGGGGTACTAACACTGAAGCTTTCTTT; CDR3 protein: CASSLARDRGTNTEAFF
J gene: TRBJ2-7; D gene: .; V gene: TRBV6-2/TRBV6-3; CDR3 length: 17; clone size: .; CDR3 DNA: TGTGCCAGCAGTACATCCTCAGGGGTCATCTCCAATTACGAGCAGTACTTC; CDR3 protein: CASSTSSGVISNYEQYF
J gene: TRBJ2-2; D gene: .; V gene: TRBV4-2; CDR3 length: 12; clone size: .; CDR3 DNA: TGTGCCAGCAGCCATTCGACCGGGGAGCTGTTTTTT; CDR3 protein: CASSHSTGELFF
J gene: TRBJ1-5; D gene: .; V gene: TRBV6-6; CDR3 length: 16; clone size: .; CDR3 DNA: TGTGCCAGCAGTTACTCCCCTAGGGGCTCCAATCAGCCCCAGCATTTT; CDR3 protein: CASSYSPRGSNQPQHF
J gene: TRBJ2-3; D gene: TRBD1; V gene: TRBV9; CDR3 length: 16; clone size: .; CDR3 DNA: TGTGCCAGCAGCGTTCTGACAGGGCCTAGCACAGATACGCAGTATTTT; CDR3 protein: CASSVLTGPSTDTQYF